These 27 T cell receptor beta chains were all obtained from the same sample, sequenced in a study of T cells after yellow fever vaccination. A single record per CDR3 protein comes from TCRdb applying MiXCR to the 5' RACE reads. The table has around 67,000 distinct CDR3 sequences, 7.1% seen once. Sequences were derived from CD8+ T cells sorted from PBMCs, sampled 4 to 5 days after the first yellow fever vaccination. Every receptor here comes from a man aged 18 to 30 who received the YFV17D yellow fever vaccine.

This clonotype showed up many times. The chain combines TRBV7-2 with TRBJ2-3; D not certain. The V gene's germline CDR1 is SGHTA and CDR2 FQGNSA. The CDR3 consists of 12 residues. The germline V and J ends were trimmed by 1 base and 6 bases, with 5 bases remaining between them. CDR3 bases: TGTGCCAGCAGCTTAGAGTGGGATACGCAGTATTTT. Amino acids: CASSLEWDTQYF.

The chain employs TRBV4-2 and TRBJ2-3, with 12 bases that match TRBD2. Trimming removed 0 bases from V and 7 bases from J; junction bases left unmatched: 11. The CDR3 loop spans 18 amino acids. CDR1 LGHNA and CDR2 YNFKEQ come from the germline V gene. The CDR3 region is CASSQDGASGGVRNTQYF. CDR3 bases: TGTGCCAGCAGCCAAGATGGTGCTAGCGGGGGGGTCCGAAATACGCAGTATTTT.

This chain uses TRBV7-2 with TRBJ2-2, with 9 positions matching TRBD1. CDR1 is SGHTA and CDR2 is FQGNSA in the germline V gene. This CDR3 spans 16 amino acids. J was trimmed by 7 bases and V by 3 bases; bases with no gene match: 9. CDR3 coding DNA: TGTGCCAGCAGCTTGGTCAACAGGGGGCAGAACGGGGAGCTGTTTTTT. Residues: CASSLVNRGQNGELFF. The entire variable domain, with the rest obtained from reference TRBV7-2 and TRBJ2-2, is as follows: GAGVSQSPSNKVTEKGKDVELRCDPISGHTALYWYRQSLGQGLEFLIYFQGNSAPDKSGLPSDRFSAERTGGSVSTLTIQRTQQEDSAVYLCASSLVNRGQNGELFFGEGSRLTVL.

This clonotype was found a few times. The chain joins TRBV7-6 to TRBJ2-3; the D gene is possibly TRBD1 (6 bases). From germline, CDR1 is SGHVS and CDR2 FNYEAQ. This CDR3 has 15 amino acids. V was clipped by 5 bases and J by 2 bases, with 14 bases between them. The CDR3 sequence is CASSPPPGATDTQYF. Written as DNA, the CDR3 is TGTGCCAGCAGCCCCCCCCCAGGGGCCACAGATACGCAGTATTTT.

This clonotype appeared a few times. The gene calls are TRBV20-1 and TRBJ2-7; 7 bases align to TRBD2. There are 13 residues in the CDR3. In germline, CDR1 is DFQATT, CDR2 SNEGSKA (reference sequence). Germline trimming cut 4 bases from V and 3 bases from J; bases unmatched to any gene: 6. The CDR3 nucleotides are TGCAGTGCTACGAGCGGGGACTTCTACGAGCAGTACTTC. Encoded protein: CSATSGDFYEQYF.

This clonotype was seen repeatedly, ten times or more. The chain links TRBV7-9 to TRBJ2-5; TRBD1 is a possible D gene (6 bases). Looked up from germline, CDR1 is SEHNR and CDR2 is FQNEAQ (reference sequence). The CDR3 spans 13 residues. Trimming left V 5 bases short and J 5 bases short, with 12 bases between. The CDR3 DNA reads TGTGCCAGCAGCCCACAGGGCTGGGAGACCCAGTACTTC. This translates into CASSPQGWETQYF. Variable domain in full (rest from reference TRBV7-9 and TRBJ2-5): DTGVSQNPRHKITKRGQNVTFRCDPISEHNRLYWYRQTLGQGPEFLTYFQNEAQLEKSRLLSDRFSAERPKGSFSTLEIQRTEQGDSAMYLCASSPQGWETQYFGPGTRLLVL.

This clonotype was seen a single time. A much larger clone lies one base from this, so it may be a read error. The chain carries TRBV27 and TRBJ1-1, with D perhaps TRBD1 (5 bases). Germline V gives CDR1 MNHEY, CDR2 SMNVEV (reference sequence). This CDR3 region has 12 residues. CDR3 residues: CASGGGGTEVFF. CDR3 nucleotide sequence: TGTGCCAGCGGGGGGGGAGGGACTGAAGTTTTCTTT.

This clonotype was seen many times. The rearrangement links TRBV12-3 or TRBV12-4 to TRBJ1-6; tentatively, D is TRBD1 (6 bases). Trimming stripped 6 bases from V and 8 bases from J, with 14 bases between. This CDR3 has 14 amino acids. CDR3 bases: TGTGCCAGCAGCCCCCTGGGGGGGCATTCACCCCTCCACTTT. This sequence encodes CASSPLGGHSPLHF.

Only a few counts were recorded for this clonotype. The genes are TRBV19 and TRBJ2-1, with 10 bases identical to TRBD1. Germline-derived CDR1 and CDR2 are LNHDA and SQIVND (reference sequence). With 11 bases clipped from V and 5 bases from J, the junction kept 6 bases outside the gene matches. The CDR3 is made up of 13 amino acids. CDR3: CAGRQGADNEQFF. DNA for the CDR3: TGTGCCGGAAGACAGGGGGCAGACAATGAGCAGTTCTTC.

This clonotype has just a few counts. V usage is TRBV6-1 and J usage is TRBJ2-7, with D possibly TRBD2 on 5 matching bases. Germline loops: CDR1 MNHNS, CDR2 SASEGT. Trimming cost V 4 bases and J 2 bases, with 12 bases left between them. This CDR3 is 14 amino acids long. DNA of the CDR3: TGTGCCAGCAGTGCAGCGGACGGTACCTACGAGCAGTACTTC. It yields the protein CASSAADGTYEQYF.

Details on this clonotype: This may be a read error, as it is one base from a much larger clone. The chain carries TRBV5-1 and TRBJ2-7, with 7 bases that match TRBD1. CDR3 length: 14 residues. Germline CDR1 reads SGHRS; CDR2 reads YFSETQ. Germline trimming cut 3 bases from V and 4 bases from J; bases unmatched to any gene: 7. The CDR3 DNA reads as TGCGCCAGCAGCTCCTGGACAGGCAGATACGAGCAGTACTTC. This sequence encodes CASSSWTGRYEQYF.

Only a few counts were recorded for this clonotype. This rearrangement joins TRBV7-2 to TRBJ2-3; a weak D match, TRBD2 (6 bases). Trimming took off 3 bases at V and 0 bases at J, with 13 bases between the two ends. CDR1 is SGHTA and CDR2 is FQGNSA in the germline V gene. The CDR3 has 16 amino acids. CDR3 sequence: CASSFRGGTSTDTQYF. CDR3 nucleotide sequence: TGTGCCAGCAGCTTCCGTGGGGGGACTAGCACAGATACGCAGTATTTT.

This clonotype has ten or more counts. The CDR3 coding sequence is TGCGCCAGCAGCCAAGAAGTCTCGCACCCGCTGGAGGCTTTCTTT. It is translated as CASSQEVSHPLEAFF. The chain is built from TRBV4-1 and TRBJ1-1; no firm D call. Trimming removed 0 bases at V and 11 bases at J, with 19 bases between. Germline V CDR1 and CDR2: MGHRA, YSYEKL. This CDR3 has 15 residues.

This clonotype has a handful of counts. The chain is built from TRBV21-1 and TRBJ2-3. TRBV21-1 corresponds to a pseudogene. CDR3 length: 13 residues. CDR3 sequence (DNA): TGTGCCAGCGAGGCAGTCAGCACAGATACGCAGTATTTT. This encodes CASEAVSTDTQYF.

The chain is built from TRBV29-1 and TRBJ1-1, with D possibly matching TRBD1 (5 bases). V gave up 7 bases and J gave up 1 base, with 7 bases separating them. The CDR3 covers 11 residues. Germline V lookup: CDR1 SQVTM, CDR2 ANQGSEA. CDR3 in DNA: TGCAGCGGGGGCGGGAACACTGAAGCTTTCTTT. Translation: CSGGGNTEAFF. The full variable domain, its missing parts supplied by reference TRBV29-1 and TRBJ1-1, is SAVISQKPSRDICQRGTSLTIQCQVDSQVTMMFWYRQQPGQSLTLIATANQGSEATYESGFVIDKFPISRPNLTFSTLTVSNMSPEDSSIYLCSGGGNTEAFFGQGTRLTVV.

This clonotype occurred many times. The chain is built from TRBV7-6 and TRBJ2-1; 14 bases line up with TRBD2. The CDR3 spans 17 residues. Germline V gene sequence: CDR1 SGHVS, CDR2 FNYEAQ. V shed 4 bases and J 1 base; nucleotides not matched to a gene: 3. The CDR3 coding sequence is TGTGCCAGCAGCTCTAGACTAGCGGGGGGGTCCTACAATGAGCAGTTCTTC. Amino acid sequence: CASSSRLAGGSYNEQFF.

V usage is TRBV7-3 and J usage is TRBJ1-3, with a possible D match to TRBD1 (5 bases). V gave up 2 bases and J gave up 4 bases, with 12 bases separating them. This CDR3 has 15 residues. The germline CDR1 and CDR2 sequences are SGHTA and FQGTGA. In DNA, the CDR3 is TGTGCCAGCAGCTTAGGAGGGACTCCAGGAAACACCATATATTTT. As protein: CASSLGGTPGNTIYF. The full variable domain, its missing parts supplied by reference TRBV7-3 and TRBJ1-3, is GAGVSQTPSNKVTEKGKYVELRCDPISGHTALYWYRQSLGQGPEFLIYFQGTGAADDSGLPNDRFFAVRPEGSVSTLKIQRTERGDSAVYLCASSLGGTPGNTIYFGEGSWLTVV.

This clonotype was picked up many times. The chain is built from TRBV6-5 and TRBJ2-5, with TRBD1 identical over 12 bases. The V segment lost 0 bases and the J segment 6 bases; nucleotides outside the gene matches: 2. CDR3 length equals 15 residues. Germline V CDR1 and CDR2: MNHEY, SVGAGI. CDR3 in amino acids: CASSYSGQGAKTQYF. In DNA form, the CDR3 reads TGTGCCAGCAGTTACTCGGGACAGGGGGCGAAGACCCAGTACTTC.

This clonotype showed up many times. The genes are TRBV29-1 and TRBJ2-3, with 12 bases lining up with TRBD2. This CDR3 comprises 15 residues. V shed 4 bases, J shed 4 bases, and the junction held 6 bases outside the gene matches. Germline lookup yields CDR1 SQVTM and CDR2 ANQGSEA. The CDR3 coding sequence is TGCAGCGTTGCGACTAGCGGGGGAGTGCCAGATACGCAGTATTTT. Encoded protein: CSVATSGGVPDTQYF.

This CDR3 is CASSYGTAGGYTF. CDR3 DNA: TGTGCCAGCAGCTACGGGACGGCAGGTGGCTACACCTTC. The chain is built from TRBV5-6 and TRBJ1-2, with D possibly TRBD1 on 5 matching bases. V lost 3 bases and J 7 bases, leaving 13 bases between the germline ends. Germline V gene lookup returns CDR1 SGHDT and CDR2 YYEEEE. CDR3 length: 13 residues.

This clonotype showed up just a few times. The chain combines TRBV10-1 with TRBJ2-7; 8 bases map to TRBD1. This CDR3 contains 14 residues. Germline V CDR1 and CDR2: WNHNN, SYGVQD (reference sequence). The V and J ends lost 3 bases and 2 bases, in that order; junction bases with no gene match: 3. In DNA form, the CDR3 reads TGCGCCAGCAGTGAAGGGACAGGAACCTACGAGCAGTACTTC. Its protein is CASSEGTGTYEQYF.

This clonotype was counted many times. The chain is built from TRBV9 and TRBJ2-5; 8 bases are shared with TRBD2. From germline, CDR1 is SGDLS and CDR2 YYNGEE. The CDR3 is 15 amino acids. J gave up 3 bases and V 1 base, and 5 bases lay outside the gene matches. For the CDR3, the DNA is TGTGCCAGCAGCGTAATAGCGGGGCCGAAAGAGACCCAGTACTTC. This sequence encodes CASSVIAGPKETQYF. Full variable domain (missing parts from reference TRBV9 and TRBJ2-5): DSGVTQTPKHLITATGQRVTLRCSPRSGDLSVYWYQQSLDQGLQFLIQYYNGEERAKGNILERFSAQQFPDLHSELNLSSLELGDSALYFCASSVIAGPKETQYFGPGTRLLVL.

The chain joins TRBV9 to TRBJ1-4, with 8 bases fitting TRBD1. Germline lookup yields CDR1 SGDLS and CDR2 YYNGEE. The CDR3 runs 15 residues. The junction had 6 bases not matched to a gene; V was cut back by 3 bases and J by 5 bases. The CDR3 coding sequence is TGTGCCAGCAGCGCCAGACAGGGGAGGAATGAAAAACTGTTTTTT. Protein: CASSARQGRNEKLFF.

This clonotype was observed a few times. This sequence joins TRBV5-1 and TRBJ2-1; D not resolved. The CDR3 is made up of 16 amino acids. Per the germline V gene, CDR1 is SGHRS and CDR2 is YFSETQ. V lost 1 base, J lost 8 bases, and 19 bases lay in between. CDR3 bases: TGCGCCAGCAGCTTGAAGTCAGAACCTTCCCCATATGAGCAGTTCTTC. It specifies CASSLKSEPSPYEQFF.

This clonotype has a count of ten or more. This chain uses TRBV7-9 with TRBJ2-3, with 14 positions matching TRBD2. The germline gives CDR1 SEHNR, CDR2 FQNEAQ (reference sequence). The CDR3 length is 15 residues. Trimming removed 11 bases from V and 5 bases from J; junction bases left unmatched: 9. The CDR3 loop reads CAHSRLAGGLDTQYF. The CDR3 nucleotides read TGTGCCCATTCCAGACTAGCGGGGGGGCTAGATACGCAGTATTTT.

This chain uses TRBV6-1 with TRBJ2-6; possibly TRBD1 for D (6 bases). Germline values: CDR1 MNHNS, CDR2 SASEGT. Trimming removed 5 bases from V and 0 bases from J, with 17 bases in between. The CDR3 consists of 18 residues. The DNA for the CDR3 is TGTGCCAGCAGTCTTCACCCTGGACAGAGCTCTGGGGCCAACGTCCTGACTTTC. Amino acids: CASSLHPGQSSGANVLTF.

This clonotype was recorded many times. V and J are TRBV12-3 or TRBV12-4 and TRBJ1-5, with no clear D. The CDR3 runs to 12 residues. Trimming took off 6 bases at V and 0 bases at J, with 3 bases between the two ends. The CDR3 nucleotides read TGTGCCAGCAGAAATAGCAATCAGCCCCAGCATTTT. It is translated as CASRNSNQPQHF.